This TCR beta chain was sequenced in a study of shared clonotypes between healthy human individuals. A note on this clone: The antigen is unknown.

The data were produced by immunoSEQ multiplex PCR, yet TCRdb's version contains in-frame clones alone and is incomplete. This repertoire shows 2 million to 3 million clones, 80% to 95% found once; its top ten account for roughly 0.39%. Every donor, a Caucasian adult, lived in Nashville, Tennessee. Trimming stripped 5 bases from V and 2 bases from J, with 20 bases between. The CDR3 extends over 16 amino acids. Germline CDR1 is SGHRS and CDR2 is YFSETQ. Findings and limits, study-wide: Unshared clonotypes carried lower generation probabilities than those common to all four donors. A generally larger estimated richness was seen in naive subsets than in memory subsets.

This receptor was taken from a man younger than 35 in good health. Some clones in this sample may be carry-over from other donors' samples. Sequencing was performed on naive CD4+ T cells from PBMCs. The subset is: CD45RA+ positively selected. The chain is built from TRBV5-1 and TRBJ2-7; possible D gene TRBD2, 5 bases. CDR3 in amino acids: CASSSRGASSTYEQYF. The CDR3 coding sequence is TGCGCCAGCAGTTCACGCGGAGCTAGCAGCACCTACGAGCAGTACTTC. Filled out from reference TRBV5-1 and TRBJ2-7, the complete variable domain reads KAGVTQTPRYLIKTRGQQVTLSCSPISGHRSVSWYQQTPGQGLQFLFEYFSETQRNKGNFPGRFSGRQFSNSRSEMNVSTLELGDSALYLCASSSRGASSTYEQYFGPGTRLTVT.